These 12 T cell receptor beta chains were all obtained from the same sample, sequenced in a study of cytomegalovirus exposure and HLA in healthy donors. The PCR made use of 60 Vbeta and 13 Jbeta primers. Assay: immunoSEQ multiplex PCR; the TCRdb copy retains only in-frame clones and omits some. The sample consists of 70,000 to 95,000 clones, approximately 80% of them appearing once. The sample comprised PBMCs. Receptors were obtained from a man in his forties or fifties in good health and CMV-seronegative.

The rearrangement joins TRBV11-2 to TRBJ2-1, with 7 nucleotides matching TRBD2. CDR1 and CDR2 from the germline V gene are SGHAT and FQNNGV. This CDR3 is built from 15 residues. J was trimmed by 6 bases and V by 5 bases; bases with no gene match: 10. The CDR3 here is CASSRPWGGGNEQFF. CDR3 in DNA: TGTGCCAGCAGCCGCCCCTGGGGGGGAGGCAATGAGCAGTTCTTC. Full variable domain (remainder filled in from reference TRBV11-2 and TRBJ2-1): EAGVAQSPRYKIIEKRQSVAFWCNPISGHATLYWYQQILGQGPKLLIQFQNNGVVDDSQLPKDRFSAERLKGVDSTLKIQPAKLEDSAVYLCASSRPWGGGNEQFFGPGTRLTVL.

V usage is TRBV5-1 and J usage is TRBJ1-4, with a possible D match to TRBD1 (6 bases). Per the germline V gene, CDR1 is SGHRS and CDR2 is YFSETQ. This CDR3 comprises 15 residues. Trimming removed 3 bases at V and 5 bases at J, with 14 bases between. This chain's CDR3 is CASSWQGTENEKLFF. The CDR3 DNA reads TGCGCCAGCAGCTGGCAGGGGACGGAAAATGAAAAACTGTTTTTT.

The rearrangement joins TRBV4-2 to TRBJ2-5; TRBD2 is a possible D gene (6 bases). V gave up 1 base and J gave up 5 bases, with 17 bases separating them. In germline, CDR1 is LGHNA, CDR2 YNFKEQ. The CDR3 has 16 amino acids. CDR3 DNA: TGTGCCAGCAGCCAAGGGGTCCTGCGGGGAGGCGAGACCCAGTACTTC. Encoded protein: CASSQGVLRGGETQYF.

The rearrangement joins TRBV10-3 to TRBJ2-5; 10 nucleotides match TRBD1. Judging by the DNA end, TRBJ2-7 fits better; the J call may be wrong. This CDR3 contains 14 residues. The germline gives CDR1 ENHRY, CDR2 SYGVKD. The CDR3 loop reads CASKGQGSAYEQYF. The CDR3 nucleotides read TGTGCCTCCAAGGGACAGGGGTCCGCCTACGAGCAGTACTTC.

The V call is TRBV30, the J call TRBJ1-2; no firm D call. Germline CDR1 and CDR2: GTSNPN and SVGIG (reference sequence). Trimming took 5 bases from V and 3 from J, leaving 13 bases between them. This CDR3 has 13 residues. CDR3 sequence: CAWERGPHYGYTF. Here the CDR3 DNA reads TGTGCCTGGGAGCGGGGTCCCCACTATGGCTACACCTTC.

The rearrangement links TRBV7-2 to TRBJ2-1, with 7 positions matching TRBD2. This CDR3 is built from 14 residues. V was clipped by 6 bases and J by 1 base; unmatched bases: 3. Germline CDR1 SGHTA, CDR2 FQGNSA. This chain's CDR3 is CASRKRGSYNEQFF. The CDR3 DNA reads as TGTGCCAGCAGGAAGCGGGGTTCCTACAATGAGCAGTTCTTC.

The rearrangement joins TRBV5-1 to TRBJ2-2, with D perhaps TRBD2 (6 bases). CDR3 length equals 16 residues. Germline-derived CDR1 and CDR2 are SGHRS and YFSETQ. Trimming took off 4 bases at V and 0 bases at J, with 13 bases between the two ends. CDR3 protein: CASSAGRATNTGELFF. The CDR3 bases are TGCGCCAGCAGCGCGGGACGGGCAACGAACACCGGGGAGCTGTTTTTT.

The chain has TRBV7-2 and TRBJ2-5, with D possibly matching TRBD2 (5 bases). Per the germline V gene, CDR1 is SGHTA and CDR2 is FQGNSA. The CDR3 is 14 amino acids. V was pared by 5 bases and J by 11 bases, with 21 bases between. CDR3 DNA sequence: TGTGCCAGCAGCCGGACGGGGAGTGGATTGGAGCAGTACTTC. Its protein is CASSRTGSGLEQYF.

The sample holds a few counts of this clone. CDR3 in DNA: TGTGCCACCAGCAGAGATGGGACAGGAGGATCACCCCTCCACTTT. This gives the protein CATSRDGTGGSPLHF. V gene TRBV15 combines with J gene TRBJ1-6; 8 positions agree with TRBD1. Germline trimming cut 0 bases from V and 10 bases from J; bases unmatched to any gene: 5. There are 15 residues in the CDR3. Germline V gene sequence: CDR1 LNHNV, CDR2 YYDKDF (reference sequence).

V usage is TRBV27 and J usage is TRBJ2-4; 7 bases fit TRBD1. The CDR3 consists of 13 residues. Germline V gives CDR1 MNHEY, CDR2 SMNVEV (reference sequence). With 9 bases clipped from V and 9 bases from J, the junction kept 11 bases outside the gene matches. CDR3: CASSTGALGIQYF. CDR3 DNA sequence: TGTGCCAGTTCTACAGGGGCCCTTGGCATTCAGTACTTC.

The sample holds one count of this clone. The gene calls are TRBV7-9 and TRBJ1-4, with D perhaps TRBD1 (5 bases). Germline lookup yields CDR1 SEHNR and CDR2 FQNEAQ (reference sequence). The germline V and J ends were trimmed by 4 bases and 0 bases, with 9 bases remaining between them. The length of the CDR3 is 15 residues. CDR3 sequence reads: CASSSRQTTNEKLFF. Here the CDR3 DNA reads TGTGCCAGCAGCTCCCGACAGACAACTAATGAAAAACTGTTTTTT.

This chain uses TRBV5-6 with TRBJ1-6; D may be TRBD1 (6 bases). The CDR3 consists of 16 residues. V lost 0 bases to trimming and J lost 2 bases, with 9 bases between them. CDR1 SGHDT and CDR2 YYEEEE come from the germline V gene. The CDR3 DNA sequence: TGTGCCAGCAGCTTGGTAGGGGGGGCCTATAATTCACCCCTCCACTTT. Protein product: CASSLVGGAYNSPLHF.